This TCR beta chain was found in a study of cytomegalovirus exposure and HLA in healthy donors. Across the study: Inside one of the first data releases sat tens of millions of unique TCRs taken from HLA-typed donors.

The PCR made use of 60 Vbeta and 13 Jbeta primers. The data were produced by immunoSEQ multiplex PCR, yet TCRdb's version contains in-frame clones alone and is incomplete. Among about 120,000 clones listed, approximately 80% were seen once. CDR3 length: 14 amino acids. Germline-derived CDR1 and CDR2 are SGHTA and FQGNSA. About this clone itself: Mismatch with germline at one junction end may stem from a read error.

V and J are TRBV7-2 and TRBJ1-1; 8 bases fit TRBD1. The receptor was isolated from a man between 50 and 59 years old in good health and CMV-seronegative. Sequencing input: PBMCs. CDR3 loop: CASSSIQGVAEAFF. DNA for the CDR3: TGTGCCAGCAGCTCAATACAGGGGGTCGCTGAGGCTTTCTTT. The full variable domain, its missing parts supplied by reference TRBV7-2 and TRBJ1-1, is GAGVSQSPSNKVTEKGKDVELRCDPISGHTALYWYRQSLGQGLEFLIYFQGNSAPDKSGLPSDRFSAERTGGSVSTLTIQRTQQEDSAVYLCASSSIQGVAEAFFGQGTRLTVV.